This T cell receptor beta chain was found in a study of cytomegalovirus exposure and HLA in healthy donors. Study-level results: Rarity characterized most TCR sequences, yet some public TCRs appeared in many donors. Later work associated roughly 17,000 TCR beta sequences with HLA alleles at 0.05 false discovery rate. Cytomegalovirus-associated status was assigned to about 170 TCR beta chains.

Worth noting for this clone: The antigen is undetermined.

Use of 60 Vbeta and 13 Jbeta primers characterized the PCR. This table comes from immunoSEQ multiplex PCR, and its TCRdb copy is limited to in-frame clones, with some not included. The sample has around 200,000 clones, roughly 68% seen once; the top ten hold around 2.6%. Despite likely unrecorded immune exposures, the donors were nominally healthy at the time of sampling. V was pared by 2 bases and J by 7 bases, with 12 bases between. The germline V gene has CDR1 SEHNR and CDR2 FQNEAQ (reference sequence). The CDR3 runs 13 residues. V and J are TRBV7-9 and TRBJ2-7, with D possibly TRBD1 on 5 matching bases. Sequenced: PBMCs. This TCR was sampled from a man in his forties or fifties in good health and CMV-seropositive. DNA for the CDR3: TGTGCCAGCAGCTTACCTGGGGCCAGGGAGCAGTACTTC. Its protein product is CASSLPGAREQYF.